One and the same sample provided the 14 T cell receptor beta chains below, sequenced in a study of T cell repertoires in cytomegalovirus infection. From the reads, TCRdb called clonotypes with MiXCR, one entry per CDR3 protein. Here the sample spans about 180,000 distinct CDR3 sequences, roughly 17% being singletons. The sequenced sample consisted of CD8+ T cells from PBMCs. All receptors derive from a human donor in good health (CMV status not recorded). Some clones in this sample may be carry-over from other donors' samples.

Many counts were recorded for this clonotype. CDR3 amino acids: CASIHEKAIYF. CDR3 in DNA: TGTGCCAGCATCCATGAAAAGGCCATATATTTT. The chain couples TRBV7-8 to TRBJ1-3; D unclear. The CDR3 has 11 amino acids. Trimming removed 7 bases from V and 11 bases from J, with 12 bases in between. CDR1 is SGHVS and CDR2 is FQNEAQ in the germline V gene.

The genes are TRBV7-9 and TRBJ1-1; a weak D match, TRBD1 (6 bases). The V gene lost 5 bases and the J gene lost 7 bases, with 20 bases spanning the gap. The CDR3 sequence is 15 residues long. Germline V gives CDR1 SEHNR, CDR2 FQNEAQ (reference sequence). This CDR3 reads CASSPSGTPALEAFF. CDR3 coding DNA: TGTGCCAGCAGCCCCTCCGGGACACCCGCACTTGAAGCTTTCTTT.

This clonotype was counted only a few times. V is TRBV7-2 and J is TRBJ2-3; the D call may be TRBD1 or TRBD2 (5 bases each). Germline V gene data show CDR1 as SGHTA and CDR2 as FQGNSA. Between the trimmed V and J ends, which lost 1 base and 6 bases, there was a span of 23 bases. CDR3 length: 18 amino acids. This chain's CDR3 is CASSLGRGLTRDRDTQYF. For the CDR3, the DNA is TGTGCCAGCAGCTTAGGCCGGGGCCTAACCCGGGATAGGGATACGCAGTATTTT.

The rearrangement joins TRBV7-2 to TRBJ1-2, with TRBD1 as a possible D gene (6 bases). The CDR3 length is 14 residues. Trimming removed 5 bases from V and 8 bases from J, with 18 bases in between. Per the germline V gene, CDR1 is SGHTA and CDR2 is FQGNSA. CDR3 in DNA: TGTGCCAGCAGCGCGCCCGGGGGGCTGTGGGGCTACACCTTC. Protein sequence: CASSAPGGLWGYTF.

For the CDR3, the DNA is TGTGCCAGCAGCTCCCGACTAGTACAAGAGACCCAGTACTTC. Its protein is CASSSRLVQETQYF. This chain connects TRBV13 to TRBJ2-5; D is possibly TRBD2 (6 bases). Germline loops: CDR1 PRHDT, CDR2 FYEKMQ (reference sequence). The CDR3 runs to 14 residues. V was pared by 4 bases and J by 2 bases, with 11 bases between.

In its sample, this clonotype was seen a few times. The chain employs TRBV20-1 and TRBJ1-2; D remains ambiguous. Germline assignment: CDR1 DFQATT and CDR2 SNEGSKA (reference sequence). The CDR3 runs to 17 residues. V lost 2 bases and J lost 4, with 23 bases in between. CDR3 in amino acids: CSARTPEEADEPYGYTF. The CDR3 DNA reads as TGCAGTGCTAGAACCCCCGAAGAGGCCGACGAACCCTATGGCTACACCTTC.

This clonotype appeared a few times. The V call is TRBV6-2 or TRBV6-3, the J call TRBJ1-5; no firm D call. Trimming pared 2 bases from V and 0 bases from J, leaving 5 bases between. Germline V gives CDR1 MNHEY, CDR2 SVGEGT. CDR3 length: 14 amino acids. The CDR3 protein is CASSYRGSNQPQHF. CDR3 nucleotides: TGTGCCAGCAGTTACCGCGGTAGCAATCAGCCCCAGCATTTT.

This chain uses TRBV7-9 with TRBJ1-1; D is unclear. Germline-derived CDR1 and CDR2 are SEHNR and FQNEAQ (reference sequence). The CDR3 is 11 residues long. The V gene lost 5 bases and the J gene lost 10 bases, with 11 bases spanning the gap. The CDR3: CASSVLAGAFF. The CDR3 DNA reads TGTGCCAGCAGCGTCCTCGCGGGAGCTTTCTTT. The whole variable domain, remainder taken from reference TRBV7-9 and TRBJ1-1, is DTGVSQNPRHKITKRGQNVTFRCDPISEHNRLYWYRQTLGQGPEFLTYFQNEAQLEKSRLLSDRFSAERPKGSFSTLEIQRTEQGDSAMYLCASSVLAGAFFGQGTRLTVV.

This sequence joins TRBV10-3 and TRBJ1-3; no definite D call. CDR3 length: 11 residues. Germline V lookup: CDR1 ENHRY, CDR2 SYGVKD. The germline V and J ends were trimmed by 7 bases and 7 bases, with 8 bases remaining between them. The CDR3 region is CAIIETNTIYF. Written as DNA, the CDR3 is TGTGCCATCATCGAGACCAACACCATATATTTT.

V is TRBV6-1 and J is TRBJ1-1; D gene ambiguous. The germline CDR1 and CDR2 sequences are MNHNS and SASEGT. The CDR3 contains 14 residues. V was cut by 5 bases and J by 5 bases, with 15 bases left in between. CDR3 protein: CASSPGRIWTEAFF. The CDR3, as DNA: TGTGCCAGCAGTCCCGGCAGGATCTGGACTGAAGCTTTCTTT.

Notes on this clonotype: The CDR3 end shows no conserved phenylalanine or tryptophan, and so a read error is likely. The limits of the CDR3 on the DNA are not certain, so only TCRdb's listed CDR3 is given. The chain employs TRBV23-1 and TRBJ1-3. TRBV23-1 is placed among ORFs of uncertain function. The CDR3 is 15 residues long, counting both termini. CDR3 protein: CASSQSRAPKRRKRA.

This clonotype was observed a few times. V usage is TRBV7-2 and J usage is TRBJ1-5; D is unresolved. With 5 bases removed from V and 0 bases from J, the gap between germline ends came to 8 bases. Germline V lookup: CDR1 SGHTA, CDR2 FQGNSA. The CDR3 length is 14 residues. The CDR3 DNA reads TGTGCCAGCAGCCTCGTCGGTAGCAATCAGCCCCAGCATTTT. Translated: CASSLVGSNQPQHF.

The V and J genes are TRBV27 and TRBJ1-5; D remains ambiguous. The CDR3 contains 15 residues. V lost 0 bases to trimming and J lost 2 bases, with 8 bases between them. Per the germline V gene, CDR1 is MNHEY and CDR2 is SMNVEV (reference sequence). The CDR3 nucleotides are TGTGCCAGCAGTTTATCAAGCGGAGGCAATCAGCCCCAGCATTTT. Its translation: CASSLSSGGNQPQHF.

CDR3 DNA: TGTGCCAGCAGCTTAGGAGTCTCTGGGGCCAACGTCCTGACTTTC. This translates into CASSLGVSGANVLTF. The chain recombines TRBV7-9 with TRBJ2-6, with D unresolved. This CDR3 comprises 15 residues. Germline-derived CDR1 and CDR2 are SEHNR and FQNEAQ (reference sequence). The V gene lost 1 base and the J gene lost 0 bases, with 4 bases spanning the gap.